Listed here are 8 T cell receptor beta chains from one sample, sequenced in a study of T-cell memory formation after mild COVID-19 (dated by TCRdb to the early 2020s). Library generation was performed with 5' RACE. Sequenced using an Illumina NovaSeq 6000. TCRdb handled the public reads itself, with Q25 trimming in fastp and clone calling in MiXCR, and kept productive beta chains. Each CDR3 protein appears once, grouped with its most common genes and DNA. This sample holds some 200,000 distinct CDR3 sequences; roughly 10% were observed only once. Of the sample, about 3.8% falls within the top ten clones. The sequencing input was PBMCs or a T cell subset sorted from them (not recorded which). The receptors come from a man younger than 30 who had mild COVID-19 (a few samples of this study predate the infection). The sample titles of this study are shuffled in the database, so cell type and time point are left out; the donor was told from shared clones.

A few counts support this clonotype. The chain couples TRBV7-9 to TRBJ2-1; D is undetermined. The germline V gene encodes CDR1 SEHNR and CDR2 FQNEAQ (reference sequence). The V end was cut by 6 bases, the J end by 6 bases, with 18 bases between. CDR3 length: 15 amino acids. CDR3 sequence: CASRQHGQASNEQFF. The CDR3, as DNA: TGTGCCAGCAGACAACACGGGCAGGCAAGCAATGAGCAGTTCTTC.

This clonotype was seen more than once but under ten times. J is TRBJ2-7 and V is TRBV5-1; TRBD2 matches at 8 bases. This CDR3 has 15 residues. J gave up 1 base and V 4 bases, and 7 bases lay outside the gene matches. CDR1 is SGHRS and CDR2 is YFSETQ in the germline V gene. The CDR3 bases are TGCGCCAGCAGCCCTCGGGGGACTAGTTCCTACGAGCAGTACGTC. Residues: CASSPRGTSSYEQYV.

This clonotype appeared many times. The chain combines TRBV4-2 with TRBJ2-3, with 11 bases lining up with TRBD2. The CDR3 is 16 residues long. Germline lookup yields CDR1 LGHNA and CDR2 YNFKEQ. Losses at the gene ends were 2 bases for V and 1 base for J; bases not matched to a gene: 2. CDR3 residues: CASSQIAGGRTDTQYF. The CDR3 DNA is TGTGCCAGCAGCCAAATAGCGGGGGGGCGCACAGATACGCAGTATTTT.

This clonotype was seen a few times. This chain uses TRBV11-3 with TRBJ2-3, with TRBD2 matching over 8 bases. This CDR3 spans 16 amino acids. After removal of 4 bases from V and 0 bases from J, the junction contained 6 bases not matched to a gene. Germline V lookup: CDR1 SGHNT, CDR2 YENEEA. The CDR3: CASSSGGGLSTDTQYF. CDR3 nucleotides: TGTGCCAGCAGCTCCGGGGGGGGACTGAGCACAGATACGCAGTATTTT. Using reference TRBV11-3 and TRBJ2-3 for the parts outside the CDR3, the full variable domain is EAGVVQSPRYKIIEKKQPVAFWCNPISGHNTLYWYLQNLGQGPELLIRYENEEAVDDSQLPKDRFSAERLKGVDSTLKIQPAELGDSAVYLCASSSGGGLSTDTQYFGPGTRLTVL.

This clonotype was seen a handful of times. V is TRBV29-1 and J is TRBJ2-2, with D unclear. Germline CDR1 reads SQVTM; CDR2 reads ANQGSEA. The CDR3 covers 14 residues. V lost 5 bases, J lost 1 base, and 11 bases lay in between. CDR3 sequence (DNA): TGCAGCGTTAGGGCACCCGGGAACACCGGGGAGCTGTTTTTT. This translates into CSVRAPGNTGELFF.

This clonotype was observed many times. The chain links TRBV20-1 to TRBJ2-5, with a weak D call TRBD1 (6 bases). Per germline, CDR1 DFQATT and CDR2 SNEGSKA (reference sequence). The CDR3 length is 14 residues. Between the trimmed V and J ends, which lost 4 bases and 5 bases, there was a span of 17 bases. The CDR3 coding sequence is TGCAGTGCTACCAACAGGGTCACTCGGGAGACCCAGTACTTC. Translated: CSATNRVTRETQYF.

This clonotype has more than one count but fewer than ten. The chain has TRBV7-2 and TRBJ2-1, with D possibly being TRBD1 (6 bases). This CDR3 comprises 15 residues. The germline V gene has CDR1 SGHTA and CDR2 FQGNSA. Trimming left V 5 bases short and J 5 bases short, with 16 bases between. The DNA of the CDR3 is TGTGCCAGCAGCACGGACAGCCGTCGTCACAATGAGCAGTTCTTC. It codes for CASSTDSRRHNEQFF.

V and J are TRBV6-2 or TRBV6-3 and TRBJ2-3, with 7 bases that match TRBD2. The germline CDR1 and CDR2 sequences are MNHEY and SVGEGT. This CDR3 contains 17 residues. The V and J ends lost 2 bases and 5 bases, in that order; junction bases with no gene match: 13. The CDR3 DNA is TGTGCCAGCAGTTACCCCTTTCCGGGGGGTCGTGAAGATACGCAGTATTTT. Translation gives CASSYPFPGGREDTQYF.